This entry lists 5 T cell receptor beta chains sequenced from one sample in a study of tumor and adjacent non-tumor tissue in lung cancer. A modified ARM-PCR protocol with three rounds of nested PCR amplified TCRbeta. TCRdb re-analysed the multiplex PCR reads in MiXCR, keeping a single row per CDR3 protein. The sample records around 100,000 distinct CDR3 sequences, 65% being singletons. RNA was extracted from bulk tissue without any cell sorting. This non-tumor lung sample came from over 3 cm beyond the tumor edge. Material for sequencing was distant non-tumor lung tissue. These receptors were obtained from a man aged 30 to 45 with non-small cell lung cancer.

The chain has TRBV6-2 or TRBV6-3 and TRBJ2-2; D is uncertain. Germline V lookup: CDR1 MNHEY, CDR2 SVGEGT. CDR3 length: 18 amino acids. V dropped 2 bases and J dropped 4 bases, with 20 bases sitting between them. The DNA for the CDR3 is TGTGCCAGCAGTTACCCCGCTAGGAACTCTATTCCCACCGGGGAGCTGTTTTTT. Its protein is CASSYPARNSIPTGELFF.

This clonotype was detected ten times or more. V and J are TRBV20-1 and TRBJ2-1; D call uncertain. Germline CDR1 DFQATT, CDR2 SNEGSKA (reference sequence). This CDR3 spans 14 amino acids. Trimming pared 0 bases from V and 0 bases from J, leaving 6 bases between. In DNA, the CDR3 is TGCAGTGCTAGAGACTTGAACTCCTACAATGAGCAGTTCTTC. Its protein product is CSARDLNSYNEQFF.

The V call is TRBV29-1, the J call TRBJ1-5; D perhaps matches TRBD1 (5 bases). CDR1 and CDR2 from the germline V gene are SQVTM and ANQGSEA. V was cut by 4 bases and J by 3 bases, with 10 bases left in between. The CDR3 has 13 residues. The CDR3, as DNA: TGCAGCGTTGCAACGACAGTCAATCAGCCCCAGCATTTT. Protein sequence: CSVATTVNQPQHF. Based on the CDR3 plus reference TRBV29-1 and TRBJ1-5, the full variable domain is SAVISQKPSRDICQRGTSLTIQCQVDSQVTMMFWYRQQPGQSLTLIATANQGSEATYESGFVIDKFPISRPNLTFSTLTVSNMSPEDSSIYLCSVATTVNQPQHFGDGTRLSIL.

At least ten counts were recorded for this clonotype. This chain uses TRBV5-4 with TRBJ2-1; the match to TRBD2 covers 13 bases. V lost 4 bases and J lost 1; bases outside the gene matches: 5. The length of the CDR3 is 17 residues. Germline V gene data show CDR1 as SGHNT and CDR2 as YYREEE (reference sequence). The CDR3 DNA reads as TGTGCCAGCAGCGAACTAGCGGGGGGGCCGTCCTACAATGAGCAGTTCTTC. Its translation: CASSELAGGPSYNEQFF.

With respect to this clonotype: This clone may be a read error of a much larger clone one base away. The chain joins TRBV11-2 to TRBJ1-5; D unresolved. The CDR3 length is 13 residues. Germline lookup yields CDR1 SGHAT and CDR2 FQNNGV. As DNA, the CDR3 is TGTGTCAGCAGCTCCCGACTCGATCAGTCCCAGCATTTT. Its translation is CVSSSRLDQSQHF.